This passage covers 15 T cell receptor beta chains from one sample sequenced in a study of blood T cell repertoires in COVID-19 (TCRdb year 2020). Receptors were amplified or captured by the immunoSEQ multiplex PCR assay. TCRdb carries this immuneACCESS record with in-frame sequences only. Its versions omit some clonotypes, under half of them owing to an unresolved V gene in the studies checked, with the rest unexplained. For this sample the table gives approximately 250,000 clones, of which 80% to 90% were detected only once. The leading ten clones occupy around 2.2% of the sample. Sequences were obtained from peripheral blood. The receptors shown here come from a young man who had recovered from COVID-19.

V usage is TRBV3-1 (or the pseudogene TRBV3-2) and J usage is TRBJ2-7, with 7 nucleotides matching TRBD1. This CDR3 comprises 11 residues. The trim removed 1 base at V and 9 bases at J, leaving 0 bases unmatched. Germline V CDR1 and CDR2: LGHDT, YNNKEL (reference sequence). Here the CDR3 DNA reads TGTGCCAGCAGCCAAGGGACAGGGCAGTACTTC. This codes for CASSQGTGQYF.

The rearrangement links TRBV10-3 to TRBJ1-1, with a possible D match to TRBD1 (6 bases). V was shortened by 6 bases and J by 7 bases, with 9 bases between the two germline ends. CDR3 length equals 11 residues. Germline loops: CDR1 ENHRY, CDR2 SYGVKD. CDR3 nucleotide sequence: TGTGCCATCAGCCAACAGGGTGAAGCTTTCTTT. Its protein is CAISQQGEAFF.

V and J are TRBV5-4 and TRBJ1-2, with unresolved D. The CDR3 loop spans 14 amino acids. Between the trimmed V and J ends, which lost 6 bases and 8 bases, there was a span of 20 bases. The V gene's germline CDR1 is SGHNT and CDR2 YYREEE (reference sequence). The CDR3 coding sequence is TGTGCCAGCACAGAAGGGTGGCGGGTCGGCGGCTACACCTTC. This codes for CASTEGWRVGGYTF. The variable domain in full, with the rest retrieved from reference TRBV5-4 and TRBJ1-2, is ETGVTQSPTHLIKTRGQQVTLRCSSQSGHNTVSWYQQALGQGPQFIFQYYREEENGRGNFPPRFSGLQFPNYSSELNVNALELDDSALYLCASTEGWRVGGYTFGSGTRLTVV.

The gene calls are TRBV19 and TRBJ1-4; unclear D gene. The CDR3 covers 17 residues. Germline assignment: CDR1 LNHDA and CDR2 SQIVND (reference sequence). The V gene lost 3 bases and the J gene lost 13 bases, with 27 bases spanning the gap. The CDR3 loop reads CASSIAAAATANFLLFF. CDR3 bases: TGTGCCAGTAGTATTGCGGCGGCGGCGACCGCCAACTTTTTACTGTTTTTT.

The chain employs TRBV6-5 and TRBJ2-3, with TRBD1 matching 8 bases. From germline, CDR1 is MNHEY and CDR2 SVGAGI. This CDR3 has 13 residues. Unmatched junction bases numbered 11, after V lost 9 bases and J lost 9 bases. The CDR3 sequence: CARNRGYKDTQYF. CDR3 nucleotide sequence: TGTGCCAGGAACAGGGGGTATAAGGACACGCAGTATTTT.

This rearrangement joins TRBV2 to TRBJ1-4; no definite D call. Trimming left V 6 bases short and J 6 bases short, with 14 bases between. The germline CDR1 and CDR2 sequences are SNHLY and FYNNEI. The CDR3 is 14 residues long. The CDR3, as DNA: TGTGCCAGCAGAGACACGCGGGCGGATGAAAAACTGTTTTTT. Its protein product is CASRDTRADEKLFF.

CDR3 in DNA: TGTGCCAGCACTATTCTGGGACAGCCCTACAATGAGCAGTTCTTC. Protein: CASTILGQPYNEQFF. V usage is TRBV6-5 and J usage is TRBJ2-1, with 7 bases identical to TRBD1. The germline CDR1 and CDR2 sequences are MNHEY and SVGAGI. V dropped 7 bases and J dropped 2; count of bases not matched to a gene: 8. The CDR3 is 15 residues long.

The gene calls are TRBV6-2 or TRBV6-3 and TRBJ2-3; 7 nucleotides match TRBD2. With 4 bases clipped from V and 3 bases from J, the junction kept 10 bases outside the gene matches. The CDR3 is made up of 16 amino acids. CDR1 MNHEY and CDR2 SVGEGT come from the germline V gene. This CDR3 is CASSSPTGTTTDTQYF. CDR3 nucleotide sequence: TGTGCCAGCAGTTCCCCAACCGGGACTACGACAGATACGCAGTATTTT.

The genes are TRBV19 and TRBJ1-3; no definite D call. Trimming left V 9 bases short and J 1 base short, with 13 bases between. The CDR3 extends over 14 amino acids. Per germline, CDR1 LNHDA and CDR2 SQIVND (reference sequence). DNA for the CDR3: TGTGCCAGCGAAAGAACGGGGTCTGGAAACACCATATATTTT. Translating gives CASERTGSGNTIYF.

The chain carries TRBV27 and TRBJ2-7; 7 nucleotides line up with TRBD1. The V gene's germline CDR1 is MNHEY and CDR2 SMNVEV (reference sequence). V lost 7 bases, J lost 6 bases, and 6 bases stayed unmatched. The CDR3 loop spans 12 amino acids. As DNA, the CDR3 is TGTGCCAGCATCGACAGGGTGGGCGAGCAGTACTTC. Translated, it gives CASIDRVGEQYF.

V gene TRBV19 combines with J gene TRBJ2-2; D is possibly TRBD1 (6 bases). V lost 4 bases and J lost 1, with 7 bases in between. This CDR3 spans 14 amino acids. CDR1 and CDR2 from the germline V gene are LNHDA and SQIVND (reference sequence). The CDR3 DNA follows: TGTGCCAGTAGTAAGACAGGGAACACCGGGGAGCTGTTTTTT. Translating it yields CASSKTGNTGELFF.

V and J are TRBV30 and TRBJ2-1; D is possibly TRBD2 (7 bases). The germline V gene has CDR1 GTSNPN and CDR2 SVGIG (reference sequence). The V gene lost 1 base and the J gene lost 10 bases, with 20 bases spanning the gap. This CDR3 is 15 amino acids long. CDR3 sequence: CAWSGDRGAAYEQFF. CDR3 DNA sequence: TGTGCCTGGAGTGGTGATCGGGGGGCCGCCTACGAGCAGTTCTTC.

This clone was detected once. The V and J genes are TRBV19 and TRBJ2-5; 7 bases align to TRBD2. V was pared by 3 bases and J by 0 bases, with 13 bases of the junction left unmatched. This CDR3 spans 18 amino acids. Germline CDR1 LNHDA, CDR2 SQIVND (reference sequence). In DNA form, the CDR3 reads TGTGCCAGTAGTATCGCCCTAGCGGAACCCACGTACCAAGAGACCCAGTACTTC. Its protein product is CASSIALAEPTYQETQYF.

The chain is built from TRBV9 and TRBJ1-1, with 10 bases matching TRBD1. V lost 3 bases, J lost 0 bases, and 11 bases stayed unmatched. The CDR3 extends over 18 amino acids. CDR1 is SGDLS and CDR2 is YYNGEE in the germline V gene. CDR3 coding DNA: TGTGCCAGCAGCGATAATTCTATCGGGACAGGGGTGAACACTGAAGCTTTCTTT. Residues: CASSDNSIGTGVNTEAFF. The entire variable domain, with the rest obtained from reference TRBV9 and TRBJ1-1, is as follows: DSGVTQTPKHLITATGQRVTLRCSPRSGDLSVYWYQQSLDQGLQFLIQYYNGEERAKGNILERFSAQQFPDLHSELNLSSLELGDSALYFCASSDNSIGTGVNTEAFFGQGTRLTVV.

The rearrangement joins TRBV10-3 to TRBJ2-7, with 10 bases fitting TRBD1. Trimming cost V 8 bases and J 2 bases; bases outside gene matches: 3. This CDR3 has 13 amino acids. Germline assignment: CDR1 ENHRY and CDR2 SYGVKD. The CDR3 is CAIDRGPTYEQYF. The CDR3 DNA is TGTGCCATCGACAGGGGGCCGACCTACGAGCAGTACTTC.